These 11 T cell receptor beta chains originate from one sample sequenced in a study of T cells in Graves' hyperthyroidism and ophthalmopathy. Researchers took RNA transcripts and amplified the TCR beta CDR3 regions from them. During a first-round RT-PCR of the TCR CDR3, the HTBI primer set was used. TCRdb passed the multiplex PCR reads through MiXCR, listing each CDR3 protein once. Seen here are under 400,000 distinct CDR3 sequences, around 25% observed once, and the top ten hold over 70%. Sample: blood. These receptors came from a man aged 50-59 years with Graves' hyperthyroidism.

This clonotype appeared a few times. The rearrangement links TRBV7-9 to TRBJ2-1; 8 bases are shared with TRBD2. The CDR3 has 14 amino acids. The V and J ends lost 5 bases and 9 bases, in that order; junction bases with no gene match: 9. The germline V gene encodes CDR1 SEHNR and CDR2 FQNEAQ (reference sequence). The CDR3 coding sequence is TGTGCCAGCAGCGCCGGACCGGGAGGGAGTGAGCAGTTCTTC. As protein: CASSAGPGGSEQFF. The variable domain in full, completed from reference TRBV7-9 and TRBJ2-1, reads DTGVSQNPRHKITKRGQNVTFRCDPISEHNRLYWYRQTLGQGPEFLTYFQNEAQLEKSRLLSDRFSAERPKGSFSTLEIQRTEQGDSAMYLCASSAGPGGSEQFFGPGTRLTVL.

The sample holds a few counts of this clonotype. The CDR3 DNA reads TGTGCCAGCAGCTTGGCAGCGCGAGGCCCAGATACGCAGTATTTT. This gives the protein CASSLAARGPDTQYF. The gene calls are TRBV11-2 and TRBJ2-3; D is undetermined. V gave up 3 bases and J gave up 4 bases, with 14 bases separating them. This CDR3 spans 15 amino acids. Germline V gene sequence: CDR1 SGHAT, CDR2 FQNNGV.

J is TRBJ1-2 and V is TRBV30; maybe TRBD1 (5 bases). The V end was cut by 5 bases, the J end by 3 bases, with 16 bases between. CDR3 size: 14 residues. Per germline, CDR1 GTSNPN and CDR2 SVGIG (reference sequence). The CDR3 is CAWQRAGGDYGYTF. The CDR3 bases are TGTGCCTGGCAAAGGGCGGGAGGGGACTATGGCTACACCTTC.

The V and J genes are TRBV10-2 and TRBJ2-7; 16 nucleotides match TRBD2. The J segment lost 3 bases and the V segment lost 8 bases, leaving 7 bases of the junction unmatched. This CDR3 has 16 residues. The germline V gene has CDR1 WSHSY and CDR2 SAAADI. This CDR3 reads CASSGTSGRVGYEQYF. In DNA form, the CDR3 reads TGCGCCAGCTCCGGGACTAGCGGGAGGGTAGGCTACGAGCAGTACTTC.

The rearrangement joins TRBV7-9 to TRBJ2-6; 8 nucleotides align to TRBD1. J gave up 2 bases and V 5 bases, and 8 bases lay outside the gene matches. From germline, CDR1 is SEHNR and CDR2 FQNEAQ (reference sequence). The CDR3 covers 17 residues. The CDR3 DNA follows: TGTGCCAGCAGCAAACAGGGGGACACCCCTGGGGCCAACGTCCTGACTTTC. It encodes CASSKQGDTPGANVLTF. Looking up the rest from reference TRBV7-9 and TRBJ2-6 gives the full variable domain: DTGVSQNPRHKITKRGQNVTFRCDPISEHNRLYWYRQTLGQGPEFLTYFQNEAQLEKSRLLSDRFSAERPKGSFSTLEIQRTEQGDSAMYLCASSKQGDTPGANVLTFGAGSRLTVL.

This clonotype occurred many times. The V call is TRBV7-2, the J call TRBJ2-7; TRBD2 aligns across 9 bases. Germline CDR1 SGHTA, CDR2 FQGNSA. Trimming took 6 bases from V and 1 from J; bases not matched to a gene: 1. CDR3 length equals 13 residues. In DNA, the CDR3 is TGTGCCAGCAGGAGCGGGAGGTCCTACGAGCAGTACTTC. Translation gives CASRSGRSYEQYF. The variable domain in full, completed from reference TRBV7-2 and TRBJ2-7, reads GAGVSQSPSNKVTEKGKDVELRCDPISGHTALYWYRQSLGQGLEFLIYFQGNSAPDKSGLPSDRFSAERTGGSVSTLTIQRTQQEDSAVYLCASRSGRSYEQYFGPGTRLTVT.

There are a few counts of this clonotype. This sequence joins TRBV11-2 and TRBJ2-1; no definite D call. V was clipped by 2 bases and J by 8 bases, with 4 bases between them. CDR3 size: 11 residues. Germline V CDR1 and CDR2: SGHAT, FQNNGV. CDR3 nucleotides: TGTGCCAGCAGCTTAATGGATGAGCAGTTCTTC. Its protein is CASSLMDEQFF.

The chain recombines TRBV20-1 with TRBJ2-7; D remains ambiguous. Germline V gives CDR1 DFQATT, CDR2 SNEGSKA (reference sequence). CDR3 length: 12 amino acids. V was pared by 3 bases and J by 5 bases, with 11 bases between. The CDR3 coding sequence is TGCAGTGCTAGCAAAACCCTCAACGAGCAGTACTTC. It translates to CSASKTLNEQYF.

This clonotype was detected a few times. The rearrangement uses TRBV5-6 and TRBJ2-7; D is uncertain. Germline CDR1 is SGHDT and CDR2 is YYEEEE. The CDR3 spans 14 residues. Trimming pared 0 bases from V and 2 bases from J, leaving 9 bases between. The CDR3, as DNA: TGTGCCAGCAGCTTGGGCCTTAGCCCCTACGAGCAGTACTTC. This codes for CASSLGLSPYEQYF. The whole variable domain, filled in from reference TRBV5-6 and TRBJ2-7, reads DAGVTQSPTHLIKTRGQQVTLRCSPKSGHDTVSWYQQALGQGPQFIFQYYEEEERQRGNFPDRFSGHQFPNYSSELNVNALLLGDSALYLCASSLGLSPYEQYFGPGTRLTVT.

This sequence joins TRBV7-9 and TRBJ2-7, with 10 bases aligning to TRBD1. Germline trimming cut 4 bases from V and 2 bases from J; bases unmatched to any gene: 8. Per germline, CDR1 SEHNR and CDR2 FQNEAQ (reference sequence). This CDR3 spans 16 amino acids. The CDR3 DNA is TGTGCCAGCAGCTACACAATGGGACAGGGGACCTACGAGCAGTACTTC. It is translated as CASSYTMGQGTYEQYF.

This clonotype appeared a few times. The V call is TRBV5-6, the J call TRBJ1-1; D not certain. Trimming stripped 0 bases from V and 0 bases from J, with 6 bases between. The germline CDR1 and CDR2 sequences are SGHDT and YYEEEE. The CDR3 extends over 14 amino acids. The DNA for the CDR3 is TGTGCCAGCAGCTTGGTAGTTCTGAACACTGAAGCTTTCTTT. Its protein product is CASSLVVLNTEAFF.